These 27 T cell receptor beta chains were all obtained from the same sample, sequenced in a study of early T cells in non-severe SARS-CoV-2 infection (dated by TCRdb to about 2021). Libraries were constructed by 5' RACE. Sequencing used a NextSeq 500. The raw public reads went through TCRdb reprocessing: fastp at Q25, MiXCR clone calling, in-frame beta chains kept. Rows are combined by CDR3 protein, so each entry shows the most common genes and DNA. Recorded for this sample are 90,000 to 120,000 distinct CDR3 sequences; 8.5% to 14% of them occurred a single time. The ten largest clonotypes hold about 8% of the sample. Sequencing was done on a sample of whole blood. All receptors derive from an adult who was a healthcare worker with PCR-confirmed SARS-CoV-2 infection or an uninfected control (not recorded which).

The chain is built from TRBV7-7 and TRBJ1-1; D is uncertain. Looked up from germline, CDR1 is SSHAT and CDR2 is FNYEAQ (reference sequence). V was cut by 11 bases and J by 10 bases, with 11 bases left in between. The CDR3 loop spans 9 amino acids. CDR3 amino acids: CALSRGAFF. The CDR3 nucleotides are TGTGCCTTAAGTCGGGGAGCTTTCTTT.

In this sample, this clonotype turned up many times. The chain uses TRBV7-9 and TRBJ1-1; no clear D gene. V lost 7 bases, J lost 9 bases, and 24 bases lay in between. The CDR3 has 15 residues. Germline values: CDR1 SEHNR, CDR2 FQNEAQ (reference sequence). CDR3 nucleotide sequence: TGTGCCAGCACCACGTCCATCGGGGTCCGAGGCCAAGCTTTCTTT. It is translated as CASTTSIGVRGQAFF.

The CDR3: CASSAHDTQYF. CDR3 bases: TGTGCCAGCAGCGCGCATGATACGCAGTATTTT. The V call is TRBV2, the J call TRBJ2-3; D is ambiguous. The CDR3 is 11 amino acids. V was clipped by 6 bases and J by 6 bases, with 7 bases between them. Germline V gene data show CDR1 as SNHLY and CDR2 as FYNNEI.

The rearrangement uses TRBV28 and TRBJ1-2, with TRBD1 matching over 10 bases. CDR3 length: 14 residues. V trimming: 5 bases; J trimming: 4 bases; junction bases outside the gene matches: 4. Germline CDR1 MDHEN, CDR2 SYDVKM. The CDR3 protein is CASSRQGAGYGYTF. CDR3 nucleotide sequence: TGTGCCAGCAGTAGACAGGGGGCAGGCTATGGCTACACCTTC.

This clonotype was counted many times. The chain links TRBV9 to TRBJ1-6; D perhaps matches TRBD1 (5 bases). Trimming removed 4 bases from V and 8 bases from J, with 19 bases in between. The germline CDR1 and CDR2 sequences are SGDLS and YYNGEE. The CDR3 contains 16 residues. Here the CDR3 DNA reads TGTGCCAGCAGCACCCAAGAGGCCGGGACCTATTCACCCCTCCACTTT. Residues: CASSTQEAGTYSPLHF.

The chain carries TRBV20-1 and TRBJ2-4, with 8 bases identical to TRBD2. The V gene's germline CDR1 is DFQATT and CDR2 SNEGSKA (reference sequence). V dropped 4 bases and J dropped 8; count of bases not matched to a gene: 1. The CDR3 totals 11 residues. The DNA of the CDR3 is TGCAGTGCTACTAGCGGGTACATTCAGTACTTC. The encoded protein is CSATSGYIQYF.

The chain joins TRBV11-2 to TRBJ2-3, with D possibly TRBD2 on 5 matching bases. Trimming shortened V by 4 bases and J by 6 bases, and 17 bases separated the two germline ends. The CDR3 is made up of 15 amino acids. CDR1 and CDR2 from the germline V gene are SGHAT and FQNNGV. CDR3 nucleotide sequence: TGTGCCAGCAGCTCGATGGCTACTAGGATCGATACGCAGTATTTT. This codes for CASSSMATRIDTQYF.

In this sample, this clonotype turned up many times. The chain employs TRBV5-6 and TRBJ2-1; possibly TRBD2 for D (5 bases). CDR3 length: 13 residues. V dropped 2 bases and J dropped 7 bases, with 10 bases sitting between them. The germline gives CDR1 SGHDT, CDR2 YYEEEE. In DNA, the CDR3 is TGTGCCAGCAGCTTTGAGGAGGATAATGAGCAGTTCTTC. It translates to CASSFEEDNEQFF.

This clonotype was picked up many times. The V gene is TRBV5-1, the J gene TRBJ2-5; possible D gene TRBD1, 6 bases. Germline V CDR1 and CDR2: SGHRS, YFSETQ. Deletions cut 1 base from V and 2 bases from J, with 12 bases between. This CDR3 contains 15 residues. This CDR3 reads CASSLSTGSQETQYF. The CDR3 DNA reads as TGCGCCAGCAGCTTGTCAACAGGGTCACAAGAGACCCAGTACTTC.

This clonotype appeared a few times. The V gene is TRBV9, the J gene TRBJ1-1; D is undetermined. Trimming pared 2 bases from V and 0 bases from J, leaving 11 bases between. The CDR3 is 15 amino acids. CDR1 is SGDLS, CDR2 YYNGEE, per germline. CDR3 protein: CASSVEPIMNTEAFF. The CDR3 DNA follows: TGTGCCAGCAGCGTGGAGCCGATAATGAACACTGAAGCTTTCTTT.

As to this clonotype: Mismatch with germline at one junction end may stem from a read error. The chain employs TRBV12-3 or TRBV12-4 and TRBJ1-2, with TRBD1 matching 7 bases. CDR3 size: 12 residues. As DNA, the CDR3 is TGTGCCAGCAAAACCGAGGGGGCAGTTCCGCATTTT. It is translated as CASKTEGAVPHF.

V and J are TRBV7-9 and TRBJ2-5; D might be TRBD1 (5 bases). The CDR3 is made up of 14 amino acids. Trimming removed 5 bases at V and 0 bases at J, with 10 bases between. Germline V gene lookup returns CDR1 SEHNR and CDR2 FQNEAQ (reference sequence). The CDR3 is CASSGQGDQETQYF. CDR3 DNA sequence: TGTGCCAGCAGCGGCCAGGGTGACCAAGAGACCCAGTACTTC.

The CDR3 spells CASSTLGTVNTEAFF. The CDR3 coding sequence is TGTGCCAGCTCAACCCTAGGGACGGTGAACACTGAAGCTTTCTTT. J is TRBJ1-1 and V is TRBV18, with a tentative D call TRBD1 (5 bases). Germline V lookup: CDR1 KGHSH, CDR2 LQKENI. Deletions cut 5 bases from V and 0 bases from J, with 13 bases between. This CDR3 has 15 residues.

V is TRBV21-1 and J is TRBJ1-1; the table assigns TRBD1, which was not confirmed against the DNA. TRBV21-1 is described as a pseudogene. This CDR3 contains 16 residues. For the CDR3, the DNA is TGTGCCAGCAGCAAAGGGTTACCACAGGGCAACACTGAAGCTTTCTTT. Its protein product is CASSKGLPQGNTEAFF.

The chain has TRBV28 and TRBJ1-5; perhaps TRBD1 as D (6 bases). V was cut by 5 bases and J by 5 bases, with 13 bases left in between. CDR3 length equals 14 residues. Germline CDR1 reads MDHEN; CDR2 reads SYDVKM. As DNA, the CDR3 is TGTGCCAGCAGTACAGGGTCCGACCATCAGCCCCAGCATTTT. It is translated as CASSTGSDHQPQHF.

This chain joins TRBV5-6 and TRBJ2-1; D might be TRBD1 (6 bases). CDR1 and CDR2 (germline): SGHDT, YYEEEE. The length of the CDR3 is 13 residues. V was cut by 3 bases and J by 5 bases, with 9 bases left in between. CDR3 DNA sequence: TGTGCCAGCAGCTGGGGACACAACAATGAGCAGTTCTTC. Protein: CASSWGHNNEQFF.

Ten or more counts support this clonotype. J is TRBJ2-1 and V is TRBV19, with D possibly matching TRBD2 (5 bases). This CDR3 is built from 18 residues. Germline CDR1 LNHDA, CDR2 SQIVND (reference sequence). Trimming shortened V by 4 bases and J by 0 bases, and 19 bases separated the two germline ends. The CDR3 sequence: CASSKLGGGGNSYNEQFF. The CDR3 DNA is TGTGCCAGTAGTAAACTTGGAGGCGGCGGAAACTCCTACAATGAGCAGTTCTTC.

This rearrangement joins TRBV7-2 to TRBJ2-4; 11 positions match TRBD2. This CDR3 spans 19 amino acids. CDR1 is SGHTA and CDR2 is FQGNSA in the germline V gene. V gave up 6 bases and J gave up 1 base; unmatched junction bases: 14. Written as DNA, the CDR3 is TGTGCCAGCAGACGAATGGAAGTTAGCGGGAGGGTTGCCAAAAACATTCAGTACTTC. It translates to CASRRMEVSGRVAKNIQYF.

In its sample, this clonotype ranks as medium-sized. V usage is TRBV15 and J usage is TRBJ2-7, with 9 bases identical to TRBD1. CDR3 length equals 15 residues. The V and J ends lost 0 bases and 6 bases, in that order; junction bases with no gene match: 6. Looked up from germline, CDR1 is LNHNV and CDR2 is YYDKDF (reference sequence). CDR3 sequence reads: CATSRDRDRVVEQYF. CDR3 nucleotide sequence: TGTGCCACCAGCAGAGATCGGGACAGGGTCGTCGAGCAGTACTTC.

This chain connects TRBV7-8 to TRBJ2-3; 8 bases line up with TRBD1. The germline V gene has CDR1 SGHVS and CDR2 FQNEAQ. Germline trimming cut 2 bases from V and 4 bases from J; bases unmatched to any gene: 8. This CDR3 region has 16 residues. CDR3 in amino acids: CASSLFPGQGPDTQYF. The CDR3 DNA is TGTGCCAGCAGCTTATTTCCCGGACAGGGTCCAGATACGCAGTATTTT. Variable domain in full (rest from reference TRBV7-8 and TRBJ2-3): GAGVSQSPRYKVAKRGQDVALRCDPISGHVSLFWYQQALGQGPEFLTYFQNEAQLDKSGLPSDRFFAERPEGSVSTLKIQRTQQEDSAVYLCASSLFPGQGPDTQYFGPGTRLTVL.

Here the CDR3 DNA reads TGTGCCAGCAGTTCAATATACTCGGGACAGCAAAATCAGCCCCAGCATTTT. This translates into CASSSIYSGQQNQPQHF. The chain uses TRBV27 and TRBJ1-5; 7 bases line up with TRBD1. The CDR3 extends over 17 amino acids. The V and J ends lost 4 bases and 4 bases, in that order; junction bases with no gene match: 13. Germline CDR1 MNHEY, CDR2 SMNVEV (reference sequence).

This clonotype was seen a few times. This chain connects TRBV6-1 to TRBJ2-7; perhaps TRBD2 as D (6 bases). V shed 4 bases and J shed 3 bases, with 10 bases lying between them. Germline V gene data show CDR1 as MNHNS and CDR2 as SASEGT. CDR3 length: 13 residues. CDR3 sequence (DNA): TGTGCCAGCAGTGCGGGGGTGTTCTACGAGCAGTACTTC. This codes for CASSAGVFYEQYF.

The chain recombines TRBV25-1 with TRBJ2-1, with a tentative D call TRBD2 (5 bases). V was pared by 8 bases and J by 8 bases, with 10 bases between. The CDR3 covers 11 residues. CDR1 is MGHDK and CDR2 is SYGVNS in the germline V gene. Here the CDR3 DNA reads TGTGCCAGCCACTTAGCGCATGAGCAGTTCTTC. Translated, it gives CASHLAHEQFF.

This clonotype has a count of ten or more. The chain recombines TRBV3-1 with TRBJ1-2; D is unresolved. The ends were cut back, 6 bases at V and 3 bases at J, with 8 bases in the middle. Germline loops: CDR1 LGHDT, CDR2 YNNKEL (reference sequence). The CDR3 loop spans 12 amino acids. The CDR3 loop is CASRAWDYGYTF. The CDR3 coding sequence is TGTGCCAGCAGGGCCTGGGACTATGGCTACACCTTC.

Many counts were recorded for this clonotype. The chain carries TRBV20-1 and TRBJ2-5; TRBD1 might be the D (6 bases). V was shortened by 6 bases and J by 2 bases, with 13 bases between the two germline ends. The CDR3 length is 13 residues. The germline gives CDR1 DFQATT, CDR2 SNEGSKA (reference sequence). CDR3 loop: CSAARDTQETQYF. As DNA, the CDR3 is TGCAGTGCCGCCCGGGACACACAAGAGACCCAGTACTTC.

This clonotype was recorded at least ten times. The chain couples TRBV7-8 to TRBJ1-5; TRBD1 might be the D (5 bases). This CDR3 is built from 14 residues. The germline V gene encodes CDR1 SGHVS and CDR2 FQNEAQ. Trimming shortened V by 4 bases and J by 7 bases, and 14 bases separated the two germline ends. The CDR3 loop reads CASSYIRDGQPQHF. The CDR3 region has the DNA TGTGCCAGCAGCTATATCCGGGACGGACAGCCCCAGCATTTT.

Regarding this clonotype: The junction does not match germline at one end; this may be a read error. J is TRBJ2-1 and V is TRBV10-3, with D possibly matching TRBD2 (6 bases). Germline CDR1 and CDR2: ENHRY and SYGVKD. This CDR3 region has 15 residues. The CDR3 DNA follows: TGTGCCATCAGTGAGTCGCGGCCCCTCCTAGCGAGAGGGGTCTTC. This codes for CAISESRPLLARGVF.